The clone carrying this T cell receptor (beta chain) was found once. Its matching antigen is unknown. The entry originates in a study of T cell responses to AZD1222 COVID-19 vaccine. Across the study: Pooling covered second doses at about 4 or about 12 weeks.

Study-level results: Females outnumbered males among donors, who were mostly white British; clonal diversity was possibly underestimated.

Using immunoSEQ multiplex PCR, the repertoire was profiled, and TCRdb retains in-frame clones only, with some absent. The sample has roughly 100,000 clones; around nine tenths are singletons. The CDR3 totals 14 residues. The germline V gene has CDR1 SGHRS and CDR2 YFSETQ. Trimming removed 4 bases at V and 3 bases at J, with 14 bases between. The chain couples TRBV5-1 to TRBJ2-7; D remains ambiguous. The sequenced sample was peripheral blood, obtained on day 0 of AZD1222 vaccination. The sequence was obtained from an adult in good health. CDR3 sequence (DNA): TGCGCCAGCAGCCCACCCTCGATTATCTACGAGCAGTACTTC. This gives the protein CASSPPSIIYEQYF.